In this sample, the clone carrying this T cell receptor (beta chain) turned up many times. Its specificity is not known. The sample originates from a study of blood T cells in healthy people across ages. It was with a sample-barcoded 5' primer and a J-beta primer mix that a second PCR of roughly 7 to 12 cycles was run. MiXCR was run by TCRdb on the 5' RACE reads, yielding one entry per CDR3 protein. The table includes 1.8 million or so distinct CDR3 sequences, about 39% detected once. The donors, all healthy, were Caucasians living in Russia, aged roughly 6 to 100. Overall study results and limits: Nothing was known about donor CMV status, and this possibly confounded expanded clonotype changes. With age, beta diversity per million T cells declined roughly linearly, significantly by 30 to 40.

This clonotype originated in a human donor in good health. Sequenced: blood.

The CDR3 nucleotides are TGTGCCAGCAGCCTCAGACAGGGTAGCACAGATACGCAGTATTTT. Its translation: CASSLRQGSTDTQYF. The V and J genes are TRBV7-9 and TRBJ2-3; 7 nucleotides match TRBD1. In germline, CDR1 is SEHNR, CDR2 FQNEAQ (reference sequence). The CDR3 spans 15 residues. V was pared by 5 bases and J by 0 bases, with 5 bases of the junction left unmatched.